This T cell receptor (beta chain) was observed in a study of human T cells and chemical hapten exposure. Study summary: An area of 2 cm by about 2.2 cm on upper inner arm skin received 2% DPC for sensitization.

TCRdb re-analysed the RACE reads in MiXCR, keeping a single row per CDR3 protein. The sample consists of more than 85,000 distinct CDR3 sequences, approximately 11% of them appearing once. V shed 4 bases and J 4 bases; nucleotides not matched to a gene: 7. Germline CDR1 and CDR2: LGHNA and YSLEER. The CDR3 has 15 amino acids. Stated time point: patch test 2, 6 weeks after DPC sensitization. This sample's treatment: therapeutic diphenylcyclopropenone sensitization with weekly scalp DPC. The chain links TRBV4-3 to TRBJ2-7; 10 bases are a match to TRBD2. The receptor was derived from a man between 35 and 55 years old with alopecia areata. Some clones in this sample may be carry-over from other donors' samples. Sequenced material: whole blood, taken in connection with sensitization to the hapten diphenylcyclopropenone (DPC). This CDR3 is CASSPGTSELYEQYF. DNA for the CDR3: TGCGCCAGCAGCCCAGGGACTAGCGAGCTGTACGAGCAGTACTTC.